Presented here are 30 T cell receptor beta chains from one specimen sequenced in a study of T cells in Graves' hyperthyroidism and ophthalmopathy. Amplification of TCR beta CDR3 regions used RNA as the template. Using the HTBI primer set, a first-round RT-PCR was run on the TCR CDR3. TCRdb processed the multiplex PCR reads anew with MiXCR; each CDR3 protein has one entry. The table lists roughly 750,000 distinct CDR3 sequences, about 15% of them singletons, with under 10% in the top ten. Sequencing was carried out using blood. The source of these receptors is a man younger than 30 with Graves' hyperthyroidism.

The table lists this clonotype with a few counts. The V call is TRBV19, the J call TRBJ2-7, with a possible D match to TRBD2 (6 bases). Trimming stripped 9 bases from V and 1 base from J, with 10 bases between. The CDR3 spans 12 residues. Germline assignment: CDR1 LNHDA and CDR2 SQIVND (reference sequence). The CDR3 coding sequence is TGTGCCAGCGGGAGCACATCCTACGAGCAGTACTTC. Translated: CASGSTSYEQYF.

This clonotype occurred many times. Here the CDR3 DNA reads TGTGCCAGCAGCAGTGGGACGGTCCTCTATTTTGGCTACACCTTC. Its translation: CASSSGTVLYFGYTF. This chain joins TRBV6-1 and TRBJ1-2, with TRBD1 as a possible D gene (5 bases). This CDR3 is 15 amino acids long. V was shortened by 6 bases and J by 7 bases, with 21 bases between the two germline ends. The V gene's germline CDR1 is MNHNS and CDR2 SASEGT.

At least ten counts were recorded for this clonotype. The chain links TRBV28 to TRBJ1-4; D may be TRBD1 (6 bases). The germline V and J ends were trimmed by 8 bases and 6 bases, with 19 bases remaining between them. Germline V gene data show CDR1 as MDHEN and CDR2 as SYDVKM. The CDR3 runs to 15 residues. Here the CDR3 reads CASVAPHHRDEKLFF. CDR3 DNA sequence: TGTGCCAGCGTCGCCCCCCACCACAGGGATGAAAAACTGTTTTTT. Full variable domain (outside the CDR3, taken from reference TRBV28 and TRBJ1-4): DVKVTQSSRYLVKRTGEKVFLECVQDMDHENMFWYRQDPGLGLRLIYFSYDVKMKEKGDIPEGYSVSREKKERFSLILESASTNQTSMYLCASVAPHHRDEKLFFGSGTQLSVL.

J is TRBJ2-5 and V is TRBV11-1; TRBD2 agrees at 8 bases. Losses at the gene ends were 2 bases for V and 2 bases for J; bases not matched to a gene: 10. CDR3 length equals 17 residues. From germline, CDR1 is SGHAT and CDR2 FQDESV (reference sequence). CDR3 DNA: TGTGCCAGCAGCTTATCGAGCGGGAGAGAGGGGCAAGAGACCCAGTACTTC. Amino acid sequence: CASSLSSGREGQETQYF.

V usage is TRBV5-1 and J usage is TRBJ2-2; weak D call: TRBD1 (6 bases). The germline gives CDR1 SGHRS, CDR2 YFSETQ. Trimming removed 2 bases at V and 2 bases at J, with 10 bases between. CDR3 length: 15 amino acids. The CDR3 bases are TGCGCCAGCAGCTTCCTCAGGGGAAACACCGGGGAGCTGTTTTTT. This sequence encodes CASSFLRGNTGELFF. The entire variable domain, with the rest obtained from reference TRBV5-1 and TRBJ2-2, is as follows: KAGVTQTPRYLIKTRGQQVTLSCSPISGHRSVSWYQQTPGQGLQFLFEYFSETQRNKGNFPGRFSGRQFSNSRSEMNVSTLELGDSALYLCASSFLRGNTGELFFGEGSRLTVL.

This clonotype was counted between two and nine times. The rearrangement joins TRBV9 to TRBJ2-7; unclear D gene. From germline, CDR1 is SGDLS and CDR2 YYNGEE. CDR3 length equals 14 residues. Trimming stripped 2 bases from V and 0 bases from J, with 9 bases between. CDR3 region: CASSVADFSYEQYF. The CDR3 region has the DNA TGTGCCAGCAGCGTTGCAGACTTCTCCTACGAGCAGTACTTC.

Many counts were recorded for this clonotype. The chain is built from TRBV28 and TRBJ1-5; D gene uncertain. Germline V lookup: CDR1 MDHEN, CDR2 SYDVKM. Trimming shortened V by 3 bases and J by 9 bases, and 12 bases separated the two germline ends. This CDR3 comprises 13 residues. The CDR3 sequence: CASSFTLSRPQHF. Written as DNA, the CDR3 is TGTGCCAGCAGTTTTACCCTCTCACGGCCCCAGCATTTT. The whole variable domain, remainder taken from reference TRBV28 and TRBJ1-5, is DVKVTQSSRYLVKRTGEKVFLECVQDMDHENMFWYRQDPGLGLRLIYFSYDVKMKEKGDIPEGYSVSREKKERFSLILESASTNQTSMYLCASSFTLSRPQHFGDGTRLSIL.

V and J are TRBV6-2 or TRBV6-3 and TRBJ1-6; D perhaps matches TRBD1 (5 bases). V lost 7 bases and J 0 bases, leaving 13 bases between the germline ends. Germline V gene data show CDR1 as MNHEY and CDR2 as SVGEGT. The CDR3 is 16 residues long. The CDR3 DNA sequence: TGTGCCAGCATTTGGGACTTTAGCTCCTATAATTCACCCCTCCACTTT. Its protein product is CASIWDFSSYNSPLHF.

This clonotype has ten or more counts. The rearrangement links TRBV12-3 or TRBV12-4 to TRBJ2-7; 12 nucleotides match TRBD1. The J segment lost 4 bases and the V segment lost 6 bases, leaving 7 bases of the junction unmatched. The CDR3 extends over 15 amino acids. The CDR3 protein is CASRLKGQGAYEQYF. The CDR3 nucleotides read TGTGCCAGCAGACTCAAGGGACAGGGGGCATACGAGCAGTACTTC.

Many counts were recorded for this clonotype. The chain uses TRBV27 and TRBJ2-3, with D possibly matching TRBD1 (5 bases). The CDR3 sequence is 14 residues long. Germline V lookup: CDR1 MNHEY, CDR2 SMNVEV (reference sequence). V lost 1 base, J lost 6 bases, and 11 bases lay in between. The CDR3 coding sequence is TGTGCCAGCAGTTTATTTCTCAGGGCTGATACGCAGTATTTT. Amino acid sequence: CASSLFLRADTQYF.

This clonotype has a count of ten or more. The chain links TRBV2 to TRBJ2-2, with unresolved D. Germline-derived CDR1 and CDR2 are SNHLY and FYNNEI. The ends were cut back, 3 bases at V and 4 bases at J, with 6 bases in the middle. This CDR3 region has 13 residues. The CDR3, as DNA: TGTGCCAGCAGTGACTTCACCACCGGGGAGCTGTTTTTT. Its protein is CASSDFTTGELFF.

This clonotype was seen a few times. The rearrangement joins TRBV25-1 to TRBJ1-2; TRBD1 agrees at 8 bases. Unmatched junction bases numbered 5, after V lost 1 base and J lost 4 bases. The CDR3 runs to 15 residues. Germline V gives CDR1 MGHDK, CDR2 SYGVNS. The CDR3 reads CASSELGQEAYGYTF. The CDR3 DNA follows: TGTGCCAGCAGTGAATTGGGACAGGAAGCCTATGGCTACACCTTC.

This clonotype was counted once. V and J are TRBV6-2 or TRBV6-3 and TRBJ2-2; 16 bases fit TRBD2. J was trimmed by 3 bases and V by 0 bases; bases with no gene match: 4. Germline assignment: CDR1 MNHEY and CDR2 SVGEGT. The CDR3 loop spans 19 amino acids. The CDR3, as DNA: TGTGCCAGCAGTTACTCGGGACTAGCGGGAGGGCCCGACACCGGGGAGCTGTTTTTT. It is translated as CASSYSGLAGGPDTGELFF.

This clonotype was recorded a few times. The genes are TRBV6-5 and TRBJ2-5; D is unclear. The CDR3 runs 15 residues. V was shortened by 0 bases and J by 5 bases, with 13 bases between the two germline ends. Germline V gene data show CDR1 as MNHEY and CDR2 as SVGAGI. The CDR3, as DNA: TGTGCCAGCAGTTACTCCGATCCCCTTGGGGAGACCCAGTACTTC. Residues: CASSYSDPLGETQYF.

This clonotype was counted a few times. J is TRBJ2-1 and V is TRBV9; 8 bases align to TRBD2. The germline CDR1 and CDR2 sequences are SGDLS and YYNGEE. The V and J ends lost 4 bases and 0 bases, in that order; junction bases with no gene match: 12. This CDR3 region has 18 residues. The CDR3 is CASSPSGGSGASYNEQFF. The CDR3 DNA reads TGTGCCAGCAGCCCATCCGGGGGTAGCGGGGCCTCCTACAATGAGCAGTTCTTC. Looking up the rest from reference TRBV9 and TRBJ2-1 gives the full variable domain: DSGVTQTPKHLITATGQRVTLRCSPRSGDLSVYWYQQSLDQGLQFLIQYYNGEERAKGNILERFSAQQFPDLHSELNLSSLELGDSALYFCASSPSGGSGASYNEQFFGPGTRLTVL.

This clonotype was recorded many times. V gene TRBV30 combines with J gene TRBJ2-1; TRBD2 matches 9 bases. Per germline, CDR1 GTSNPN and CDR2 SVGIG (reference sequence). V lost 3 bases and J lost 9; bases outside the gene matches: 3. This CDR3 contains 12 residues. The CDR3 reads CAWSSSGTEQFF. DNA for the CDR3: TGTGCCTGGAGCTCTAGCGGGACTGAGCAGTTCTTC.

The chain uses TRBV5-1 and TRBJ2-7, with D possibly being TRBD2 (5 bases). Trimming stripped 4 bases from V and 2 bases from J, with 16 bases between. The CDR3 consists of 15 residues. Germline CDR1 SGHRS, CDR2 YFSETQ. The CDR3 DNA sequence: TGCGCCAGCAGCGGCTCCAGGACTGCGCCCTACGAGCAGTACTTC. Its translation: CASSGSRTAPYEQYF.

This clonotype was counted many times. The chain employs TRBV24-1 and TRBJ2-2, with D unclear. Trimming took off 9 bases at V and 0 bases at J, with 13 bases between the two ends. Germline V gene data show CDR1 as KGHDR and CDR2 as SFDVKD. This CDR3 spans 15 amino acids. CDR3: CATRPRGANTGELFF. Here the CDR3 DNA reads TGTGCCACCCGTCCACGCGGCGCGAACACCGGGGAGCTGTTTTTT.

The chain carries TRBV19 and TRBJ2-2; the D gene is possibly TRBD2 (6 bases). Germline assignment: CDR1 LNHDA and CDR2 SQIVND (reference sequence). This CDR3 is built from 16 residues. V shed 1 base and J shed 1 base, with 10 bases lying between them. This chain's CDR3 is CASSIVRGMNTGELFF. The CDR3 DNA sequence: TGTGCCAGTAGTATAGTCCGGGGGATGAACACCGGGGAGCTGTTTTTT.

This clonotype was seen a few times. The chain couples TRBV28 to TRBJ2-1; 7 bases are a match to TRBD1. From germline, CDR1 is MDHEN and CDR2 SYDVKM. Unmatched junction bases numbered 5, after V lost 2 bases and J lost 4 bases. The CDR3 runs to 15 residues. CDR3 nucleotide sequence: TGTGCCAGCAGTTTACCCGGGACAGAATACAATGAGCAGTTCTTC. It is translated as CASSLPGTEYNEQFF.

This clonotype has at least ten counts. CDR3 protein: CASSSLDRGRSSTGELFF. DNA for the CDR3: TGTGCCAGCAGCTCCTTGGACAGGGGGCGATCGAGCACCGGGGAGCTGTTTTTT. The J gene is TRBJ2-2, the V gene TRBV7-8, with 11 nucleotides matching TRBD1. CDR3 length: 18 residues. From germline, CDR1 is SGHVS and CDR2 FQNEAQ. J gave up 4 bases and V 4 bases, and 11 bases lay outside the gene matches.

This clonotype was seen repeatedly, ten times or more. V usage is TRBV28 and J usage is TRBJ2-7; unclear D gene. V was pared by 7 bases and J by 0 bases, with 13 bases between. Germline values: CDR1 MDHEN, CDR2 SYDVKM. The CDR3 totals 14 residues. The CDR3 bases are TGTGCCAGCACCCCTCCCGGGCCCTCCTACGAGCAGTACTTC. As protein: CASTPPGPSYEQYF.

This clonotype showed up just a few times. The CDR3 DNA reads TGTGCCAGCAGCCAAGAAAGGACATCGACAGGGGTGACGGCAACTAATGAAAAACTGTTTTTT. The encoded protein is CASSQERTSTGVTATNEKLFF. V is TRBV3-1 and J is TRBJ1-4; TRBD1 matches 8 bases. The germline gives CDR1 LGHDT, CDR2 YNNKEL (reference sequence). CDR3 length: 21 residues. The V segment lost 0 bases and the J segment 0 bases; nucleotides outside the gene matches: 15.

This clonotype was counted ten times or more. V usage is TRBV7-3 and J usage is TRBJ2-3; a weak D match, TRBD2 (6 bases). This CDR3 spans 15 amino acids. The V gene's germline CDR1 is SGHTA and CDR2 FQGTGA. V was pared by 0 bases and J by 4 bases, with 11 bases between. The CDR3 sequence: CASSLTLWGADTQYF. In DNA, the CDR3 is TGTGCCAGCAGCTTAACGTTGTGGGGGGCAGATACGCAGTATTTT. Combining the CDR3 with reference TRBV7-3 and TRBJ2-3 gives the whole variable domain GAGVSQTPSNKVTEKGKYVELRCDPISGHTALYWYRQSLGQGPEFLIYFQGTGAADDSGLPNDRFFAVRPEGSVSTLKIQRTERGDSAVYLCASSLTLWGADTQYFGPGTRLTVL.

This chain connects TRBV6-1 to TRBJ2-1; D possibly matches TRBD1 or TRBD2 (7 bases each). The V end lost 6 bases, the J end lost 3 bases, and 12 bases lay between the germline ends. From germline, CDR1 is MNHNS and CDR2 SASEGT. CDR3 length equals 14 residues. The CDR3, as DNA: TGTGCCAGCAGCAGGGGGGGACTCTACAATGAGCAGTTCTTC. The encoded protein is CASSRGGLYNEQFF.

The sample holds one count of this clonotype. The chain has TRBV28 and TRBJ1-1; D unclear. V lost 6 bases and J lost 5, with 22 bases in between. The CDR3 spans 16 residues. Germline loops: CDR1 MDHEN, CDR2 SYDVKM. The CDR3 loop is CASSRLGGGGRTEAFF. The CDR3 coding sequence is TGTGCCAGCAGCCGACTCGGCGGAGGTGGGAGGACTGAAGCTTTCTTT. The variable domain in full, completed from reference TRBV28 and TRBJ1-1, reads DVKVTQSSRYLVKRTGEKVFLECVQDMDHENMFWYRQDPGLGLRLIYFSYDVKMKEKGDIPEGYSVSREKKERFSLILESASTNQTSMYLCASSRLGGGGRTEAFFGQGTRLTVV.

This chain connects TRBV5-5 to TRBJ2-1; D is unclear. CDR3 length: 16 amino acids. Between the trimmed V and J ends, which lost 5 bases and 1 base, there was a span of 16 bases. The V gene's germline CDR1 is SGHKS and CDR2 YYEKEE (reference sequence). The CDR3 DNA follows: TGTGCCAGCAGTTACCGGGCGCAACCTTCCTACAATGAGCAGTTCTTC. This codes for CASSYRAQPSYNEQFF.

The sample holds many counts of this clonotype. The chain recombines TRBV2 with TRBJ2-3; D possibly corresponds to TRBD2 (6 bases). The V end lost 6 bases, the J end lost 2 bases, and 15 bases lay between the germline ends. The CDR3 has 15 amino acids. Germline V gene data show CDR1 as SNHLY and CDR2 as FYNNEI. The CDR3 loop reads CASSAHRDSTDTQYF. The CDR3 DNA reads TGTGCCAGCAGCGCTCACCGGGACTCCACAGATACGCAGTATTTT.

This clonotype was detected many times. V is TRBV28 and J is TRBJ1-2; TRBD1 is a possible D gene (5 bases). Trimming shortened V by 8 bases and J by 2 bases, and 21 bases separated the two germline ends. Germline CDR1 MDHEN, CDR2 SYDVKM. This CDR3 is built from 16 residues. Written as DNA, the CDR3 is TGTGCCAGCGTAATGGGGACTCAATTGTCCAACTATGGCTACACCTTC. Amino acids: CASVMGTQLSNYGYTF.

This chain connects TRBV28 to TRBJ1-5, with TRBD1 as a possible D gene (5 bases). Between the trimmed V and J ends, which lost 3 bases and 9 bases, there was a span of 15 bases. This CDR3 has 14 amino acids. Germline V CDR1 and CDR2: MDHEN, SYDVKM. The CDR3 DNA sequence: TGTGCCAGCAGTTTGGGCAGGGCTTCTCGGCCCCAGCATTTT. Translation: CASSLGRASRPQHF.